This TCR beta chain was observed in a study of cytomegalovirus exposure and HLA in healthy donors. Overall study findings and caveats: When a later analysis was performed, an Asian-associated ancestry cluster reportedly had fewer N-insertions than the approximately 680-donor mean. CMV serostatus stood as the only immune exposure information on hand. Presence/absence analyses rested on an assumption that sequencing depth was roughly uniform across donors.

Both 60 Vbeta primers and 13 Jbeta primers went into the PCR. Method: immunoSEQ multiplex PCR; TCRdb's copy keeps in-frame clones and lacks some. The sample gives around 120,000 clones, about four fifths of which show up once; over 3.5% is in the top ten. As to this clone: What it recognizes is unknown.

This TCR was recovered from a man younger than 40 in good health and CMV-seropositive. The specimen sequenced was PBMCs.

The CDR3 sequence is CASSGSGQAGGELFF. The CDR3 DNA follows: TGTGCCAGCAGCGGATCCGGACAGGCGGGCGGGGAGCTGTTTTTT. The chain combines TRBV5-4 with TRBJ2-2; the match to TRBD1 covers 7 bases. V trimming: 4 bases; J trimming: 7 bases; junction bases outside the gene matches: 10. The CDR3 contains 15 residues. Germline V lookup: CDR1 SGHNT, CDR2 YYREEE (reference sequence). Combining the CDR3 with reference TRBV5-4 and TRBJ2-2 gives the whole variable domain ETGVTQSPTHLIKTRGQQVTLRCSSQSGHNTVSWYQQALGQGPQFIFQYYREEENGRGNFPPRFSGLQFPNYSSELNVNALELDDSALYLCASSGSGQAGGELFFGEGSRLTVL.